This T cell receptor (beta chain) was sequenced during a study of T cell repertoires in cytomegalovirus infection. This CDR3 is built from 14 residues. Between the trimmed V and J ends, which lost 5 bases and 3 bases, there was a span of 11 bases. The germline V gene has CDR1 MNHEY and CDR2 SVGEGT. General study points: Carriers of CMV plus the relevant HLA were identified by cumulative public TCR beta family frequency. HLA-C-restricted CMV clonotypes gave the most frequent clonotype in two of eight donors.

This clonotype occurred a few times. The antigen remains undetermined. TCRdb re-analysed the reads in MiXCR, keeping a single row per CDR3 protein. The sample has about 360,000 distinct CDR3 sequences, about a sixth seen once; the top ten hold about 10%. Specimen: PBMCs. This chain joins TRBV6-2 or TRBV6-3 and TRBJ1-5, with D hard to call. The source is a human donor in good health (CMV status not recorded). Some clones in this sample may be carry-over from other donors' samples. The chain's CDR3 is CASSLLSANQPQHF. The CDR3 DNA sequence: TGTGCCAGCAGTCTACTTTCCGCCAATCAGCCCCAGCATTTT.